Below are 18 T cell receptor beta chains sequenced from a single sample in a study of T cells after yellow fever vaccination. TCRdb reanalysed the 5' RACE reads using MiXCR and keeps one entry per CDR3 protein. This table holds 200,000 to 250,000 distinct CDR3 sequences, approximately 3.3% found once. The sequencing here drew on CD4+ T cells sorted from PBMCs, taken 10 days after the yellow fever booster vaccination. These receptors all stem from a man younger than 35 who received the YFV17D yellow fever vaccine.

The chain combines TRBV29-1 with TRBJ1-2, with TRBD1 as a possible D gene (6 bases). The germline V gene has CDR1 SQVTM and CDR2 ANQGSEA. The ends were cut back, 5 bases at V and 3 bases at J, with 13 bases in the middle. CDR3 length: 13 amino acids. Here the CDR3 reads CSVTGWTDYGYTF. The CDR3 region has the DNA TGCAGCGTTACGGGGTGGACAGACTATGGCTACACCTTC.

This clonotype was seen at least ten times. The chain couples TRBV4-1 to TRBJ2-7, with unresolved D. Trimming shortened V by 6 bases and J by 2 bases, and 17 bases separated the two germline ends. This CDR3 spans 15 amino acids. Germline CDR1 MGHRA, CDR2 YSYEKL. CDR3 sequence reads: CASSLDVTETYEQYF. CDR3 DNA sequence: TGCGCCAGCAGTCTGGACGTGACGGAGACCTACGAGCAGTACTTC.

This clonotype was counted only a few times. The rearrangement links TRBV21-1 to TRBJ1-4. TRBV21-1 is flagged as a pseudogene. The CDR3 has 14 residues. CDR3 protein: CASRTMQVYEKLFF. As DNA, the CDR3 is TGTGCCAGCAGGACGATGCAAGTGTATGAAAAACTGTTTTTT.

This clonotype was seen at least ten times. The chain recombines TRBV7-3 with TRBJ2-7; weak D call: TRBD2 (6 bases). This CDR3 is built from 15 residues. V was shortened by 6 bases and J by 2 bases, with 17 bases between the two germline ends. Per the germline V gene, CDR1 is SGHTA and CDR2 is FQGTGA. The CDR3 region is CASRIPGENPYEQYV. The CDR3 DNA reads TGTGCCAGCAGGATCCCGGGGGAAAACCCCTACGAGCAGTACGTC.

This clonotype was detected many times. This chain links TRBV5-5 with TRBJ1-2; possible D gene TRBD1, 5 bases. V gave up 5 bases and J gave up 8 bases, with 19 bases separating them. The CDR3 is 14 residues long. The germline V gene encodes CDR1 SGHKS and CDR2 YYEKEE (reference sequence). In DNA form, the CDR3 reads TGTGCCAGCAGTCGTCCCGGGAGATCAGGGGGCTACACCTTC. It codes for CASSRPGRSGGYTF.

The chain uses TRBV6-2 or TRBV6-3 and TRBJ2-7, with 7 bases lining up with TRBD1. The J segment lost 2 bases and the V segment lost 5 bases, leaving 6 bases of the junction unmatched. The length of the CDR3 is 14 residues. Germline V gene data show CDR1 as MNHEY and CDR2 as SVGEGT. The CDR3 DNA reads as TGTGCCAGCAGTCCCGGGGACAGAGCCTACGAGCAGTACTTC. This translates into CASSPGDRAYEQYF.

Many counts were recorded for this clonotype. V usage is TRBV7-9 and J usage is TRBJ1-3; D is ambiguous. V was cut by 5 bases and J by 5 bases, with 19 bases left in between. Germline assignment: CDR1 SEHNR and CDR2 FQNEAQ (reference sequence). This CDR3 is 16 amino acids long. CDR3 nucleotide sequence: TGTGCCAGCAGCCCCATCGTGGTCCATCTGAGAAACACCATATATTTT. This sequence encodes CASSPIVVHLRNTIYF.

There are many counts of this clonotype. The gene calls are TRBV28 and TRBJ2-7; D may be TRBD2 (5 bases). Germline V gene data show CDR1 as MDHEN and CDR2 as SYDVKM. The CDR3 is made up of 12 amino acids. V dropped 10 bases and J dropped 2 bases, with 12 bases sitting between them. CDR3: CATGLHPYEQYF. CDR3 coding DNA: TGTGCCACCGGACTCCACCCCTACGAGCAGTACTTC.

The V call is TRBV24-1, the J call TRBJ2-5, with unresolved D. Germline V CDR1 and CDR2: KGHDR, SFDVKD. The V end was cut by 4 bases, the J end by 0 bases, with 5 bases between. This CDR3 is built from 13 residues. The CDR3 DNA sequence: TGTGCCACCAGTGACGGCCACCAAGAGACCCAGTACTTC. Protein: CATSDGHQETQYF.

This clonotype came up many times. The V gene is TRBV6-2 or TRBV6-3, the J gene TRBJ2-7; a possible D gene is TRBD2 (5 bases). Germline CDR1 reads MNHEY; CDR2 reads SVGEGT. The CDR3 contains 16 residues. V lost 6 bases and J 2 bases, leaving 20 bases between the germline ends. The CDR3 loop is CASSSPRGRIPYEQYV. The CDR3 nucleotides are TGTGCCAGCAGCTCCCCCCGAGGGCGAATACCCTACGAGCAGTACGTC.

There are a few counts of this clonotype. The rearrangement joins TRBV5-1 to TRBJ2-3, with 9 bases lining up with TRBD1. CDR1 SGHRS and CDR2 YFSETQ come from the germline V gene. With 7 bases clipped from V and 3 bases from J, the junction kept 6 bases outside the gene matches. The CDR3 has 14 residues. The CDR3 is CASSRDRETDTQYF. CDR3 nucleotides: TGCGCCAGCTCCCGGGACAGGGAGACAGATACGCAGTATTTT.

This clonotype appeared many times. The genes are TRBV5-1 and TRBJ2-5; D gene ambiguous. V was pared by 1 base and J by 2 bases, with 9 bases between. The V gene's germline CDR1 is SGHRS and CDR2 YFSETQ. The CDR3 runs 14 residues. The CDR3 loop reads CASSLSGTQETQYF. In DNA, the CDR3 is TGCGCCAGCAGCTTGTCCGGTACTCAAGAGACCCAGTACTTC.

The table lists this clonotype with a few counts. The chain links TRBV6-1 to TRBJ2-7; unclear D gene. The V gene lost 1 base and the J gene lost 6 bases, with 4 bases spanning the gap. This CDR3 comprises 11 residues. Germline V gene lookup returns CDR1 MNHNS and CDR2 SASEGT. DNA of the CDR3: TGTGCCAGCAGTGAAGTCTCCGAGCAGTACTTC. This codes for CASSEVSEQYF.

The V and J genes are TRBV10-3 and TRBJ1-1, with 10 bases that match TRBD1. Germline CDR1 and CDR2: ENHRY and SYGVKD. V shed 6 bases and J 3 bases; nucleotides not matched to a gene: 1. The CDR3 is 13 amino acids. This chain's CDR3 is CAIRGTGDTEAFF. The CDR3 nucleotides read TGTGCCATCAGGGGGACAGGGGACACTGAAGCTTTCTTT.

There are a few counts of this clonotype. The chain couples TRBV6-2 or TRBV6-3 to TRBJ1-4; D not resolved. The germline V gene encodes CDR1 MNHEY and CDR2 SVGEGT. Deletions cut 8 bases from V and 7 bases from J, with 14 bases between. This CDR3 contains 13 residues. The CDR3 DNA is TGTGCCAGCTTACGGGCCGGTGGTGAAAAACTGTTTTTT. This translates into CASLRAGGEKLFF.

V is TRBV7-2 and J is TRBJ1-5, with 8 bases matching TRBD1. The germline CDR1 and CDR2 sequences are SGHTA and FQGNSA. The CDR3 runs to 19 residues. V lost 0 bases to trimming and J lost 0 bases; unmatched junction nucleotides: 10. The CDR3 here is CASSLAGQGLGDSNQPQHF. The CDR3 DNA sequence: TGTGCCAGCAGCTTAGCAGGACAGGGCTTGGGGGATAGCAATCAGCCCCAGCATTTT.

This clonotype was picked up many times. A junction boundary mismatches the germline segment, possibly from a read error. The rearrangement joins TRBV5-1 to TRBJ1-4; tentatively, D is TRBD1 (6 bases). Germline V gene sequence: CDR1 SGHRS, CDR2 YFSETQ. CDR3 size: 14 residues. CDR3 in DNA: TGCGCCAGCAGCCTGTCCCGACAGGAGGGGAAACTTTTTTTT. Translation gives CASSLSRQEGKLFF.

Ten or more counts support this clonotype. The gene calls are TRBV18 and TRBJ2-1; 13 bases agree with TRBD2. Trimming took 3 bases from V and 5 from J; bases not matched to a gene: 1. This CDR3 comprises 15 residues. Germline V gene data show CDR1 as KGHSH and CDR2 as LQKENI. CDR3 DNA sequence: TGTGCCAGCTCACCCGGACTAGCGGGGGACAATGAGCAGTTCTTC. Its translation: CASSPGLAGDNEQFF.